A selection of T cell receptor beta chains follows, all from one sample in a study of a mutant IDH1 vaccine in newly diagnosed glioma. The assay was immunoSEQ multiplex PCR, and TCRdb's table has in-frame clones only and misses some. The sample has around 60,000 clones; around four fifths are singletons. Antigens of these TCRs are unknown. Sequencing used PBMCs, obtained from a glioma patient whose treatment included an IDH1 peptide vaccine. These receptors all stem from a young man with glioma. Each CDR3 is given with its conserved first and last residue. Expanded clones are given a class, and other clones once, few, many or no size at all.

size: once
J: TRBJ2-6
length: 18
V: TRBV19
CDR3: CASKAEDRISSGANVLTF

size: once
J: TRBJ1-1
length: 16
V: TRBV2
CDR3: CASREGRVSLNTEAFF

size: .
J: TRBJ2-2
length: 15
V: TRBV5-1
CDR3: CASSLAATNTGELFF

size: .
J: TRBJ1-1
length: 15
V: TRBV6-6
CDR3: CASRPGQGASTEAFF

size: once
J: TRBJ1-1
length: 19
V: TRBV5-4
CDR3: CASSFGETGVFSMNTEAFF

size: .
J: TRBJ2-5
length: 16
V: TRBV15
CDR3: CATSRGGGTSSETQYF

size: .
J: TRBJ2-7
length: 14
V: TRBV13
CDR3: CASTTGQGPYEQYF

size: .
J: TRBJ1-1
length: 12
V: TRBV28
CDR3: CASSRPNTEAFF

size: .
J: TRBJ2-7
length: 15
V: TRBV27
CDR3: CASKVYSGGHYEQYF

size: .
J: TRBJ2-7
length: 14
V: TRBV5-4
CDR3: CASSLGMGDYEQYF

size: once
J: TRBJ1-1
length: 12
V: TRBV27
CDR3: CASWVSGSGAFF

size: few
J: TRBJ1-1
length: 14
V: TRBV7-8
CDR3: CASSLGKTGTEAFF

size: .
J: TRBJ2-2
length: 16
V: TRBV18
CDR3: CASSPGAAASRGELFF

size: .
J: TRBJ2-2
length: 15
V: TRBV27
CDR3: CASSPGTGVAGELFF

size: once
J: .
length: 15
V: TRBV2
CDR3: CASRGFGTSVSEQYF

size: .
J: TRBJ2-3
length: 15
V: TRBV6-6
CDR3: CASSRREGPGDTQYF

size: .
J: TRBJ2-5
length: 12
V: TRBV4-1
CDR3: CASSQDRETQYF

size: .
J: TRBJ2-1
length: 15
V: TRBV5-4
CDR3: CASSFQDRPYNEQFF

size: .
J: TRBJ1-1
length: 15
V: TRBV6-5
CDR3: CASSTLGQPNTEAFF

size: .
J: TRBJ2-7
length: 13
V: TRBV5-1
CDR3: CASSLGAGHEQYF

size: .
J: TRBJ1-2
length: 14
V: TRBV4-1
CDR3: CASSQPGRNYGYTF

size: few
J: TRBJ1-1
length: 12
V: TRBV10-3
CDR3: CAISPGGPEAFF

size: .
J: TRBJ2-5
length: 17
V: TRBV6-1
CDR3: CASSEESLGQGDETQYF

size: .
J: TRBJ1-6
length: 15
V: TRBV6-6
CDR3: CASSQRGGGNSPLHF

size: once
J: TRBJ2-1
length: 11
V: TRBV5-1
CDR3: CASSLTAEQFF

size: .
J: TRBJ2-3
length: 15
V: TRBV25-1
CDR3: CASSEVGSNADTQYF

size: few
J: TRBJ2-3
length: 14
V: TRBV5-1
CDR3: CASSIGTNGDTQYF

size: .
J: .
length: 14
V: TRBV5-1
CDR3: CASSLGGRNYEQYF

size: .
J: TRBJ1-1
length: 14
V: TRBV7-9
CDR3: CASSLGQPNTEAFF

size: .
J: TRBJ2-3
length: 16
V: TRBV10-2
CDR3: CASSEWAGGPPDTQYF

size: .
J: TRBJ1-3
length: 14
V: TRBV19
CDR3: CASSTGASGNTIYF

size: once
J: TRBJ2-1
length: 14
V: TRBV5-1
CDR3: CASGRQGVENEQFF